Following are 10 T cell receptor beta chains from one sample sequenced in a study of blood T cell repertoires in COVID-19. Here immunoSEQ multiplex PCR was the method, and the copy in TCRdb shows in-frame clones only, minus some. The profile shows roughly 160,000 clones, 83% of them singletons. The sequenced sample consisted of peripheral blood. The receptors shown here come from a woman in her sixties or seventies who had recovered from COVID-19.

This sequence joins TRBV19 and TRBJ2-7; 7 bases line up with TRBD2. The V gene's germline CDR1 is LNHDA and CDR2 SQIVND (reference sequence). V shed 6 bases and J 2 bases; nucleotides not matched to a gene: 10. CDR3 length: 15 amino acids. CDR3 sequence: CASRSARGTTYEQYF. Written as DNA, the CDR3 is TGTGCCAGTAGGTCGGCGCGGGGGACCACCTACGAGCAGTACTTC.

The rearrangement joins TRBV6-4 to TRBJ1-2, with D possibly matching TRBD1 (5 bases). V gave up 6 bases and J gave up 6 bases, with 14 bases separating them. The V gene's germline CDR1 is MRHNA and CDR2 SNTAGT. CDR3 length equals 13 residues. CDR3 region: CASSPGGIDGYTF. Here the CDR3 DNA reads TGTGCCAGCAGCCCCGGGGGGATCGATGGCTACACCTTC.

V usage is TRBV6-5 and J usage is TRBJ1-2; no reliable D call. This CDR3 has 15 residues. Germline V gives CDR1 MNHEY, CDR2 SVGAGI. With 2 bases removed from V and 5 bases from J, the gap between germline ends came to 15 bases. The CDR3 sequence: CASSYGEGIWYGYTF. In nucleotides, the CDR3 is TGTGCCAGCAGTTACGGGGAGGGTATATGGTATGGCTACACCTTC.

This clone was observed a handful of times. The gene calls are TRBV2 and TRBJ1-6; a possible D gene is TRBD1 (6 bases). CDR1 and CDR2 from the germline V gene are SNHLY and FYNNEI. Trimming took off 7 bases at V and 7 bases at J, with 17 bases between the two ends. The CDR3 loop spans 15 amino acids. The CDR3 region is CASTHGTFRNSPLHF. The CDR3 coding sequence is TGTGCCAGCACCCACGGGACATTTCGGAATTCACCCCTCCACTTT.

The chain uses TRBV6-6 and TRBJ2-3; 11 bases agree with TRBD1. The J segment lost 4 bases and the V segment lost 6 bases, leaving 0 bases of the junction unmatched. There are 13 residues in the CDR3. Germline assignment: CDR1 MNHNY and CDR2 SVGAGI (reference sequence). The CDR3 is CASRGQGADTQYF. The CDR3 nucleotides are TGTGCCAGCAGGGGACAGGGGGCAGATACGCAGTATTTT.

The CDR3 DNA is TGTGCCAGCAGCTACAGACAGGGGGGGACTGAAGCTTTCTTT. It is translated as CASSYRQGGTEAFF. The chain uses TRBV5-5 and TRBJ1-1, with TRBD1 identical over 9 bases. Germline CDR1 SGHKS, CDR2 YYEKEE (reference sequence). The CDR3 is 14 residues long. The junction had 5 bases not matched to a gene; V was cut back by 3 bases and J by 5 bases.

The chain recombines TRBV7-9 with TRBJ1-2; weak D call: TRBD1 (5 bases). Trimming stripped 6 bases from V and 5 bases from J, with 10 bases between. The germline CDR1 and CDR2 sequences are SEHNR and FQNEAQ (reference sequence). CDR3 length equals 12 residues. CDR3 sequence (DNA): TGTGCCAGCAGTGGGCAGGGATATGGCTACACCTTC. It translates to CASSGQGYGYTF.

The V call is TRBV28, the J call TRBJ2-6, with 11 bases lining up with TRBD1. With V trimmed by 5 bases and J by 2 bases, 8 bases remained unmatched. CDR1 and CDR2 from the germline V gene are MDHEN and SYDVKM. This CDR3 is built from 18 residues. As DNA, the CDR3 is TGTGCCAGCAGTCCAGTCGGACAGGGGGCGACTGGGGCCAACGTCCTGACTTTC. This sequence encodes CASSPVGQGATGANVLTF.

The chain links TRBV2 to TRBJ2-6; D is possibly TRBD2 (5 bases). Deletions cut 3 bases from V and 2 bases from J, with 5 bases between. The CDR3 is 14 amino acids. CDR1 SNHLY and CDR2 FYNNEI come from the germline V gene. CDR3: CASSERAGANVLTF. Here the CDR3 DNA reads TGTGCCAGCAGTGAGAGGGCTGGGGCCAACGTCCTGACTTTC.

This clone occurred once. The chain carries TRBV28 and TRBJ2-5, with TRBD2 identical over 7 bases. J gave up 4 bases and V 6 bases, and 11 bases lay outside the gene matches. Per the germline V gene, CDR1 is MDHEN and CDR2 is SYDVKM. CDR3 length equals 15 residues. The CDR3 nucleotides are TGTGCCAGCAGCTTGGCCGGTGCGGGAGTAGAGACCCAGTACTTC. This encodes CASSLAGAGVETQYF.